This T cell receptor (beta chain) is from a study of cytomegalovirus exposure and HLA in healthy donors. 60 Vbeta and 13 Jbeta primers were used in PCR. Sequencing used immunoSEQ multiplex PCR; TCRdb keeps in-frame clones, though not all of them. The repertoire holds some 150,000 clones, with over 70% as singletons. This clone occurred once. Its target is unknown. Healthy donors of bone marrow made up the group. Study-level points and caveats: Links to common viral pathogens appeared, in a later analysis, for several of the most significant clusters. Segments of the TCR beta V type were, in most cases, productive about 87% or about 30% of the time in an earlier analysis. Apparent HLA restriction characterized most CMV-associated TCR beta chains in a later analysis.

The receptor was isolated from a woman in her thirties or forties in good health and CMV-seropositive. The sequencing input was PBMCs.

Here the CDR3 DNA reads TGTGCCAGTAGTATTCCAGGCCTCCAAGAGACCCAGTACTTC. Protein: CASSIPGLQETQYF. The V call is TRBV19, the J call TRBJ2-5; unclear D gene. Germline V gene data show CDR1 as LNHDA and CDR2 as SQIVND (reference sequence). This CDR3 contains 14 residues. Trimming pared 3 bases from V and 1 base from J, leaving 9 bases between.